These T cell receptor beta chains were read from a single sample in a study of blood T cell repertoires in COVID-19. Some clones are missing from TCRdb's copy, which holds only in-frame ones; the method was immunoSEQ multiplex PCR. The sample yields fewer than 200,000 clones, approximately 84% seen once. Source material: peripheral blood. These receptors all stem from a woman at least 80 years old with acute or convalescent COVID-19. CDR3s include the opening cysteine and the closing phenylalanine or tryptophan.

v_gene	j_gene	CDR3aa
TRBV9	TRBJ1-1	CASSSGTEAFF
TRBV30	TRBJ2-5	CAWSLQGGETQYF
TRBV29-1	TRBJ1-3	CSVLEGAGNTIYF
TRBV6-5	TRBJ2-7	CASSRLAEGSYEQYF
TRBV5-1	TRBJ2-5	CASSGLAGGETQYF
TRBV6-5	TRBJ1-3	CASRQDRAGNTIYF
TRBV5-1	TRBJ1-2	CASSLGQGEGYGYTF
TRBV19	TRBJ2-7	CASSIDLGTGLYEQYF
TRBV4-1	TRBJ1-4	CASSQDWEGTGEEKLFF
TRBV5-1	TRBJ2-7	CASSSNDYPYEQYF
TRBV7-2	TRBJ2-3	CASSLLVWLTDTQYF
TRBV4-1	TRBJ1-5	CASSQYQGASGNQPQHF
TRBV18	TRBJ1-1	CASSPPGVSGIGAFF
TRBV29-1	TRBJ1-2	CSVGVQGATRTNYGYTF
TRBV5-4	TRBJ2-5	CAVRDRDQETQYF
TRBV9	TRBJ2-7	CASSVEPRLALYEQYF
TRBV19	TRBJ1-5	CASSIIAGGQPQHF
TRBV27	TRBJ1-4	CASSFGTGTEKLFF
TRBV7-9	TRBJ1-2	CASSSDFGVGDRRYGYTF
TRBV7-9	TRBJ2-1	CASSQGGLAFYNEQFF
TRBV5-1	TRBJ2-7	CASSLTLAGYEQYF
TRBV6-2/TRBV6-3	TRBJ1-5	CASSYLGGANQPQHF
TRBV6-5	TRBJ2-5	CASSYRTSGETQYF
TRBV19	TRBJ1-1	CASVNGQFTSEAFF
TRBV10-3	TRBJ2-5	CAISDRGETQYF
TRBV5-6	TRBJ1-2	CASRRTGGDGYTF
TRBV11-2	TRBJ1-1	CASSSPGGTEAFF
TRBV6-5	TRBJ1-6	CASSRPGQGISPLHF
TRBV7-2	TRBJ2-3	CASSSRPAGVPDTQYF
TRBV10-3	TRBJ1-6	CAIGEPPGQNNSPLHF
TRBV6-5	TRBJ1-6	CASRRDSSNSPLHF
TRBV5-1	TRBJ2-7	CASSTGLVNEQYF
TRBV6-2/TRBV6-3	TRBJ2-1	CASSLRASAYNEQFF
TRBV30	TRBJ1-2	CAWDWGTGGNYGYTF
TRBV7-8	TRBJ1-5	CASSPDRHVDQPQHF
TRBV18	TRBJ2-3	CASSRSTSAPADTQYF
TRBV9	TRBJ2-1	CASSDLLAGGDEQFF
TRBV10-3	TRBJ2-2	CAIAGLESTGELFF
TRBV7-2	TRBJ2-1	CASSPGTSGSRNEQFF
TRBV11-2	TRBJ2-1	CASSLHTEFLYNEQFF
TRBV7-2	TRBJ1-2	CASSQGRGTAGGYTF
TRBV6-5	TRBJ1-5	CAGRTGGNQPQHF
TRBV18	TRBJ1-6	CASSERDRGNSPLHF
TRBV27	TRBJ1-2	CASRAVGGGSRDYGYTF
TRBV7-2	TRBJ1-6	CASSRMGGARNSPLHF
TRBV11-2	TRBJ1-1	CASRFGTGPSAFF
TRBV5-4	TRBJ2-7	CASSLEGGRGNEQYF
TRBV7-8	TRBJ1-4	CASSPTEPRREKLFF
TRBV19	TRBJ2-3	CASSPVGEENTDTQYF
TRBV5-1	TRBJ2-7	CASSLAYRVYEQYF
TRBV5-1	TRBJ2-7	CASSSDGGAIEQYF
TRBV7-9	TRBJ1-1	CASSLAGTGKGTEAFF
TRBV6-4	TRBJ1-2	CASSDYQGASGYTF
TRBV12-5	TRBJ2-2	CASGSSSGGRDTGELFF
TRBV5-1	TRBJ2-1	CASSLRGNAYNEQFF
TRBV30	TRBJ2-3	CALGEISTDTQYF
TRBV29-1	TRBJ1-4	CSVEQEGEKLFF
TRBV4-2	TRBJ2-1	CASSPKPSRGLYNEQFF
TRBV3-1/TRBV3-2	TRBJ2-2	CASSQRTSALAGELFF